This TCR beta chain was profiled in a study of T cell responses to AZD1222 COVID-19 vaccine. Here immunoSEQ multiplex PCR was the method, and the copy in TCRdb shows in-frame clones only, minus some. The top ten hold around 2.9% of the sample, which has 150,000 to 180,000 clones, about 88% seen once. From germline, CDR1 is MGHRA and CDR2 YSYEKL. The CDR3 has 15 amino acids. Trimming took off 1 base at V and 10 bases at J, with 18 bases between the two ends. The chain joins TRBV4-1 to TRBJ2-3, with D tentatively TRBD2 (6 bases). This specimen consisted of peripheral blood, obtained on day 0 of AZD1222 vaccination. The receptor was isolated from an adult in good health. This chain's CDR3 is CASSQVGGRLEAQYF. DNA of the CDR3: TGCGCCAGCAGCCAAGTAGGAGGCCGACTAGAGGCGCAGTATTTT.